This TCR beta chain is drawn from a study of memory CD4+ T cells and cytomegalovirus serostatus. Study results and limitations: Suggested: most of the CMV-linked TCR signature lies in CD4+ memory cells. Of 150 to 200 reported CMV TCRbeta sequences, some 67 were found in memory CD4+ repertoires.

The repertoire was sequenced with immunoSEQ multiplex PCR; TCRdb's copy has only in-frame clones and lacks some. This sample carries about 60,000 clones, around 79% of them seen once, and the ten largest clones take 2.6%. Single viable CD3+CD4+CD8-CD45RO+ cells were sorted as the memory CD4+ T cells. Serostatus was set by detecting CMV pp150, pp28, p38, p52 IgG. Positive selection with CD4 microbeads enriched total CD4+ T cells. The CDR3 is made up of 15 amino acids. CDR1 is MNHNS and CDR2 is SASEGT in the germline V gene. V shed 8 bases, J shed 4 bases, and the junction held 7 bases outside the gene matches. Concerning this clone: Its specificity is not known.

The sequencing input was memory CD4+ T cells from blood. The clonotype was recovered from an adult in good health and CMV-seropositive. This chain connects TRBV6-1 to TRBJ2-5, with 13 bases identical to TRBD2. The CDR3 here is CASRTSGSSGETQYF. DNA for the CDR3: TGTGCCAGCCGGACTAGCGGGAGCTCTGGAGAGACCCAGTACTTC.